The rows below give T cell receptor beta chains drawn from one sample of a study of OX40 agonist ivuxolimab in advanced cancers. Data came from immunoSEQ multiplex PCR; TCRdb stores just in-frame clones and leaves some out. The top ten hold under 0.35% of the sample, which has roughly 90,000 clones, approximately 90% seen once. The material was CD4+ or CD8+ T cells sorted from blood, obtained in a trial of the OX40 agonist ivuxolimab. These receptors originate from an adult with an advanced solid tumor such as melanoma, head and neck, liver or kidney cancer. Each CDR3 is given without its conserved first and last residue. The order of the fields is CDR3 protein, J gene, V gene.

ASSLYSSRLGREKLF	TRBJ1-4	TRBV27
ASSLVDTGELF	TRBJ2-2	TRBV7-8
ASSVAGGVATGELF	TRBJ2-2	TRBV9
ASSQETALEQY	NA	TRBV4-1
ASSWDRNSGNTIY	TRBJ1-3	TRBV7-2
ASSTPRDLADTQY	TRBJ2-3	TRBV6-5
ASWNVYPEAF	TRBJ1-1	TRBV6-6
ASSFTVGGGELF	TRBJ2-2	TRBV27
ASSLPLTSTDTQY	TRBJ2-3	TRBV5-4
ASSWGGGSRYEQY	TRBJ2-7	TRBV5-1
ASSAAGLASTGMQY	TRBJ2-3	TRBV7-2
ASSLARREQY	TRBJ2-7	TRBV28
ASSKAPGQGLRKTGYT	TRBJ1-2	TRBV21-1
ASSPPGRANYGYT	TRBJ1-2	TRBV5-6
ASSFPSGSRYEQY	TRBJ2-7	TRBV7-2
ASSKIYEQY	TRBJ2-7	TRBV10-2
ASSLRGEAPRDNEQF	TRBJ2-1	TRBV7-2
ASSSGTHRNEQF	TRBJ2-1	TRBV11-3
SVSPGGSGRNNEQF	TRBJ2-1	TRBV29-1
ASSYSTPDGYT	TRBJ1-2	TRBV6-6
ASSLKRGAGRETQY	TRBJ2-5	TRBV27
ASSLVSGQETQY	TRBJ2-5	TRBV5-6
ASSPRQIYGYT	TRBJ1-2	TRBV7-3
ASSRDRMNTEAF	TRBJ1-1	TRBV5-4
ASSFGGDLNEKLF	TRBJ1-4	TRBV4-2
ASSSDRVETQY	TRBJ2-5	TRBV11-2
ASSHGHGYEQY	TRBJ2-7	TRBV6-5
ASSQDPTGLYGYT	TRBJ1-2	TRBV4-1
ASSQGTSGAPTDTQY	TRBJ2-3	TRBV4-3
ASSWGAGVVSYEQY	TRBJ2-7	TRBV7-2
ASSQDFQQGATGELF	TRBJ2-2	TRBV4-3
ASNKYNEQF	TRBJ2-1	TRBV2
ASRERGGAGAYEQY	TRBJ2-7	TRBV19
ASSRDIRGTEAF	TRBJ1-1	TRBV6-5
ASSQLGVQMNTEAF	TRBJ1-1	TRBV5-1